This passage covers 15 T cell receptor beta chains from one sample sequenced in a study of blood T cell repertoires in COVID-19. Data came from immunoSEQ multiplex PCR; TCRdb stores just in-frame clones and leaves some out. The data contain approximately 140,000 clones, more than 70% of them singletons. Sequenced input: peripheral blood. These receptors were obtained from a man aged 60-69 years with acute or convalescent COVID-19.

The CDR3 DNA reads as TGTGCCAGTAGTACTACTACAGGGGGCAATCAGCCCCAGCATTTT. It is translated as CASSTTTGGNQPQHF. The V call is TRBV19, the J call TRBJ1-5, with 7 bases fitting TRBD1. This CDR3 spans 15 amino acids. V gave up 4 bases and J gave up 2 bases; unmatched junction bases: 5. Germline values: CDR1 LNHDA, CDR2 SQIVND (reference sequence).

In DNA form, the CDR3 reads TGTGCCAGCAGATCCGGGACAGAATCCGGGGAGCTGTTTTTT. Residues: CASRSGTESGELFF. This chain connects TRBV25-1 to TRBJ2-2; 7 bases fit TRBD1. The germline V gene has CDR1 MGHDK and CDR2 SYGVNS. Trimming removed 6 bases from V and 6 bases from J; junction bases left unmatched: 7. The CDR3 sequence is 14 residues long.

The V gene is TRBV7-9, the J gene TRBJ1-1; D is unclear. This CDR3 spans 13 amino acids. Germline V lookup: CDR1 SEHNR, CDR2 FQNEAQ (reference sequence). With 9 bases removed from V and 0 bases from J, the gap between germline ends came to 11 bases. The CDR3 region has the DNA TGTGCCAGTGAGGGCTTTATGAACACTGAAGCTTTCTTT. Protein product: CASEGFMNTEAFF.

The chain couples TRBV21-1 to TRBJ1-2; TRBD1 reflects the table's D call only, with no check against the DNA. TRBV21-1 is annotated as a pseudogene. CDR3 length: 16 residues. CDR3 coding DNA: TGTGCCAGCAGCAAAGAGGGGTACAGGGGGCTTTTTGGCTACACCTTC. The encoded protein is CASSKEGYRGLFGYTF.

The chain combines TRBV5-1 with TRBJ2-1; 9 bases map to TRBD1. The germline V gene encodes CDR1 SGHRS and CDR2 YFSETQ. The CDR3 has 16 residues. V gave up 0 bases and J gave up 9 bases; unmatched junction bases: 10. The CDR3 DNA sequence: TGCGCCAGCAGCTTGGGCGGCGGGACAGGGTCCTTTGAGCAGTTCTTC. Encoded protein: CASSLGGGTGSFEQFF.

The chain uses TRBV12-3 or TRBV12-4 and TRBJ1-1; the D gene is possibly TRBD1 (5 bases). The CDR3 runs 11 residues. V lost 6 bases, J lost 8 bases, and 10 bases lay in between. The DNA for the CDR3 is TGTGCCAGCAGCAGACAGAACGAAGCTTTCTTT. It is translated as CASSRQNEAFF.

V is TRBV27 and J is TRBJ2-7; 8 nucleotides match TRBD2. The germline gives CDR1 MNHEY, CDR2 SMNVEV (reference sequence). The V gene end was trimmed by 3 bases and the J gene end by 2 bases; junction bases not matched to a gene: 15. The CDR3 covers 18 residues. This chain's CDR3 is CASSFAVRGGLTPYEQYF. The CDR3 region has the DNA TGTGCCAGCAGTTTTGCTGTTCGGGGGGGACTTACACCCTACGAGCAGTACTTC.

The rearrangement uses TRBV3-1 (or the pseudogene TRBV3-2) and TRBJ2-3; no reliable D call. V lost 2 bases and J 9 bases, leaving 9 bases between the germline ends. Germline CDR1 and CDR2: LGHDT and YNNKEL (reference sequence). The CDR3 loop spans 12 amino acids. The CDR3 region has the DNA TGTGCCAGCAGCCAAAACATCCAAACGCAGTATTTT. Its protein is CASSQNIQTQYF.

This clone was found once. CDR3 bases: TGTGCCAGCAGCCAAACAGGGATGGAAGGCTATGGCTACACCTTC. It translates to CASSQTGMEGYGYTF. V is TRBV11-1 and J is TRBJ1-2; perhaps TRBD1 as D (6 bases). This CDR3 contains 15 residues. V shed 5 bases and J shed 4 bases, with 17 bases lying between them. CDR1 SGHAT and CDR2 FQDESV come from the germline V gene (reference sequence).

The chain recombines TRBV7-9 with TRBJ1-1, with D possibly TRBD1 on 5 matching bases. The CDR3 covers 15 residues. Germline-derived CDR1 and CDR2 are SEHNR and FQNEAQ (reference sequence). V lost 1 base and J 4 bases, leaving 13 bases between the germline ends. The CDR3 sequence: CASSLVLGGSTEAFF. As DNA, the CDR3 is TGTGCCAGCAGCTTAGTTCTGGGGGGGAGCACTGAAGCTTTCTTT.

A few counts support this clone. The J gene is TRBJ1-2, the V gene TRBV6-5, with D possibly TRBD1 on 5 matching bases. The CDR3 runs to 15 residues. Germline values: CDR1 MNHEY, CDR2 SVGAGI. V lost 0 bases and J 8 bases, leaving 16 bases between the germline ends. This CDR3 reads CASSYSLSGETGYTF. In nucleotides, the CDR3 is TGTGCCAGCAGTTACTCGTTATCGGGGGAGACCGGCTACACCTTC.

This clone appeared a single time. CDR3 protein: CASSQAGRRDEKLFF. The CDR3 DNA reads TGTGCCAGCAGCCAAGCGGGTAGGCGGGATGAAAAACTGTTTTTT. The J gene is TRBJ1-4, the V gene TRBV7-6; D ambiguous. Trimming shortened V by 5 bases and J by 6 bases, and 16 bases separated the two germline ends. Germline CDR1 reads SGHVS; CDR2 reads FNYEAQ. The CDR3 has 15 amino acids.

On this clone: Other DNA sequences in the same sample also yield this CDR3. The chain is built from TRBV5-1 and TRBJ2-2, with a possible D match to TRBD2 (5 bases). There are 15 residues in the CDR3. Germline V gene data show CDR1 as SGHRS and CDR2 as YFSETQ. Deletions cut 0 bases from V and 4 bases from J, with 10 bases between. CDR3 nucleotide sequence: TGCGCCAGCAGCTTGGGGAGGTCAAGCACCGGGGAGCTGTTTTTT. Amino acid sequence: CASSLGRSSTGELFF.

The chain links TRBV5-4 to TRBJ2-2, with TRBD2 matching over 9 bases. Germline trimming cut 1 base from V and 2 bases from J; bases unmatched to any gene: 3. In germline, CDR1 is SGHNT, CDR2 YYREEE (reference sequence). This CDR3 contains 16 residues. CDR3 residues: CASSLSSGTNTGELFF. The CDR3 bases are TGTGCCAGCAGCTTGTCTAGCGGGACCAACACCGGGGAGCTGTTTTTT.

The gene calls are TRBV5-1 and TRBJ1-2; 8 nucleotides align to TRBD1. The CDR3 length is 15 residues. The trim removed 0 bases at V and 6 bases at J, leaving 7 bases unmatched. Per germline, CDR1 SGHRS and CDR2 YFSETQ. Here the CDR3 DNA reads TGCGCCAGCAGCTTGGGGACAGGGCATTCCAATGGCTACACCTTC. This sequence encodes CASSLGTGHSNGYTF.